The sequence of this T cell receptor (beta chain) was determined in a study of T cell responses to AZD1222 COVID-19 vaccine. CDR3 size: 12 residues. Looked up from germline, CDR1 is SGHVS and CDR2 is FQNEAQ. The V gene end was trimmed by 5 bases and the J gene end by 13 bases; junction bases not matched to a gene: 7. Only in-frame clones appear in the TCRdb table, and some are missing; sequencing was by immunoSEQ multiplex PCR. The data contain about 170,000 clones, more than 90% of them seen just once; the ten biggest clones take up over 1.5%. This chain links TRBV7-8 with TRBJ1-4, with 7 bases that match TRBD1. This receptor was identified in an adult in good health. This specimen was peripheral blood, taken on day 0 of AZD1222 vaccination. Here the CDR3 DNA reads TGTGCCAGCAGCCAGACAGGGTTTGGACTGTTTTTT. Its translation is CASSQTGFGLFF.